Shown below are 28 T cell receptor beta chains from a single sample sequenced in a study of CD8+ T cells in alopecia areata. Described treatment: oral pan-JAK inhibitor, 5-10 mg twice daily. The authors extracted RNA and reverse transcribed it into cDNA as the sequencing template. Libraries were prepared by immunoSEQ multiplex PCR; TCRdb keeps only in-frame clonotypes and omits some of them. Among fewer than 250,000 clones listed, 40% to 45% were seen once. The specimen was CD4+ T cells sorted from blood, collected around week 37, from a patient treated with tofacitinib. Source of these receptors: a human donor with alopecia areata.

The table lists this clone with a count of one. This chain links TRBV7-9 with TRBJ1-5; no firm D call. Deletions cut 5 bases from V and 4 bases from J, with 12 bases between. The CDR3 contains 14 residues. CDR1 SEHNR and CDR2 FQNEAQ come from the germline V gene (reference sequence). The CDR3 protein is CASSPLGDNQPQHF. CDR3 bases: TGTGCCAGCAGCCCTTTGGGAGATAATCAGCCCCAGCATTTT. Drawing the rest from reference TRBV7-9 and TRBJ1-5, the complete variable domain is DTGVSQNPRHKITKRGQNVTFRCDPISEHNRLYWYRQTLGQGPEFLTYFQNEAQLEKSRLLSDRFSAERPKGSFSTLEIQRTEQGDSAMYLCASSPLGDNQPQHFGDGTRLSIL.

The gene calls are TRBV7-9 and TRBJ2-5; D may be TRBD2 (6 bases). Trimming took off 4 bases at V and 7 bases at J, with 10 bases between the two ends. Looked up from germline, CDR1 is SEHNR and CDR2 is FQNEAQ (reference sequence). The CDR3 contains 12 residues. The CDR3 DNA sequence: TGTGCCAGCAGCTGGGGGGAGACGACCCAGTACTTC. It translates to CASSWGETTQYF.

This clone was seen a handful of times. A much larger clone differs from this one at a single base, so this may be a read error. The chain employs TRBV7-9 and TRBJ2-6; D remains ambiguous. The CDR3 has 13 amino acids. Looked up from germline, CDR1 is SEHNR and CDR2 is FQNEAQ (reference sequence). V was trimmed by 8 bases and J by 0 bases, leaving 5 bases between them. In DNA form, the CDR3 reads TGTGCCAGCGAGAGCTCTGGGGCCAACGTCCTGACTTTC. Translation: CASESSGANVLTF. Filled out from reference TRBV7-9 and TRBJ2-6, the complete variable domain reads DTGVSQNPRHKITKRGQNVTFRCDPISEHNRLYWYRQTLGQGPEFLTYFQNEAQLEKSRLLSDRFSAERPKGSFSTLEIQRTEQGDSAMYLCASESSGANVLTFGAGSRLTVL.

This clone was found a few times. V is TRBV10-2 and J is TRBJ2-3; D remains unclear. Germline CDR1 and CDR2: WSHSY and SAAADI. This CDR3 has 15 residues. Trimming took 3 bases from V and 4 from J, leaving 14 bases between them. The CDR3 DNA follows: TGCGCCAGCAGTGATTATGGCAGAACCGCAGATACGCAGTATTTT. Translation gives CASSDYGRTADTQYF.

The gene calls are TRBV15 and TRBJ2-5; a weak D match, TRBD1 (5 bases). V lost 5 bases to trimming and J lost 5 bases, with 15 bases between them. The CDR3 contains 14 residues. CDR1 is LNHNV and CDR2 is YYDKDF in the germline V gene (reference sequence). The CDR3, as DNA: TGTGCCACCAGCTCCACGACAGTCGTGGAGACCCAGTACTTC. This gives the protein CATSSTTVVETQYF.

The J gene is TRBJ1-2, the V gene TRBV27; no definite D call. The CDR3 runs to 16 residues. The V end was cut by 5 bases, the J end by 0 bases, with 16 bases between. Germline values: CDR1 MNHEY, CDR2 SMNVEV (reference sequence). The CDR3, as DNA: TGTGCCAGCAGTCCCAACGTCGGGGTAGCTAACTATGGCTACACCTTC. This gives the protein CASSPNVGVANYGYTF.

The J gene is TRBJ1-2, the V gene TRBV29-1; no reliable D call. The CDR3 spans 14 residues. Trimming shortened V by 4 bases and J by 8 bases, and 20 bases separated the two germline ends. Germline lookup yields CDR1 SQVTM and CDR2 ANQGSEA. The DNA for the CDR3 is TGCAGCGTTGGATTCGGCAGGCTCGACTCGGGCTACACCTTC. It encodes CSVGFGRLDSGYTF.

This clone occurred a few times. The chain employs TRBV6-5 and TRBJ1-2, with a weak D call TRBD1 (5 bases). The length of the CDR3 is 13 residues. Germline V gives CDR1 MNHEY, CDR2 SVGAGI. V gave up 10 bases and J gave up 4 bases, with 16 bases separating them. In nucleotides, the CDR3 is TGTGCCACAAGTATTTGGGGGTCCTATGGCTACACCTTC. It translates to CATSIWGSYGYTF.

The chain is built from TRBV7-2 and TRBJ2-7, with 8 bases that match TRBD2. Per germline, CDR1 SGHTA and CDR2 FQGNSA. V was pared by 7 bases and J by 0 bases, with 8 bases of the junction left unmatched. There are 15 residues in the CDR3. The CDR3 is CASTGGREDSYEQYF. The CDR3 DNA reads TGTGCCAGCACCGGAGGGCGGGAGGACTCCTACGAGCAGTACTTC.

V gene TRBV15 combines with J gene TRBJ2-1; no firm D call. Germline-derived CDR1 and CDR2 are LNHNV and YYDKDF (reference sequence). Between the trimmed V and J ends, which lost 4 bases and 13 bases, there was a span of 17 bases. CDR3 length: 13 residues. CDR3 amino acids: CATSTPRPARQFF. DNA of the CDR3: TGTGCCACCAGCACCCCCCGGCCGGCTAGACAGTTCTTC.

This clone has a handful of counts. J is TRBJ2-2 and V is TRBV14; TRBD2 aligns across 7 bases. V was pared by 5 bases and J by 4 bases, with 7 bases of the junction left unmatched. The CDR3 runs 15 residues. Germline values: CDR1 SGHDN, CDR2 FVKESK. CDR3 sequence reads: CASSFRLASTGELFF. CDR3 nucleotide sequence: TGTGCCAGCAGCTTCCGACTAGCTTCCACCGGGGAGCTGTTTTTT.

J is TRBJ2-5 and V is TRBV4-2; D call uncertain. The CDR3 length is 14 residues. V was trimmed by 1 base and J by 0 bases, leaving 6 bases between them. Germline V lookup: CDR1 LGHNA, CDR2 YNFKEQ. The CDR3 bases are TGTGCCAGCAGCCAAGGTGCTCACCAAGAGACCCAGTACTTC. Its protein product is CASSQGAHQETQYF.

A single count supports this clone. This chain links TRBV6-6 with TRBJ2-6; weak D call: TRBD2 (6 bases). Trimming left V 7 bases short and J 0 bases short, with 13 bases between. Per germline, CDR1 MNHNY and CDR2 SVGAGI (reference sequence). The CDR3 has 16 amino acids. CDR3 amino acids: CASTPGLSSGANVLTF. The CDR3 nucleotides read TGTGCCAGCACCCCGGGACTCAGCTCTGGGGCCAACGTCCTGACTTTC.

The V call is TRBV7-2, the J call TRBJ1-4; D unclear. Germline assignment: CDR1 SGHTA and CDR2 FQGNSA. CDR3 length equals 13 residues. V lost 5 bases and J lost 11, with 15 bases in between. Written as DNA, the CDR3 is TGTGCCAGCAGCCCCGACCGGGATGGCAAACTGTTTTTT. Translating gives CASSPDRDGKLFF.

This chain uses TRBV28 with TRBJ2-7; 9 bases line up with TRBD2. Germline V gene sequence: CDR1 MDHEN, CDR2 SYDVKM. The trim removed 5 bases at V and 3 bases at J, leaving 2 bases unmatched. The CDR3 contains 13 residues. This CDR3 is CASSISGSYEQYF. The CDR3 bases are TGTGCCAGCAGTATTAGCGGGAGCTACGAGCAGTACTTC.

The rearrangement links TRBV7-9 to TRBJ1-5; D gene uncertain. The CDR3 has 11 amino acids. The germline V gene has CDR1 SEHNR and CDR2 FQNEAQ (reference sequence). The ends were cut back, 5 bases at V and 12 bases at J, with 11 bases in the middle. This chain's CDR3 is CASSTGNYQHF. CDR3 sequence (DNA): TGTGCCAGCAGCACTGGGAACTACCAGCATTTT.

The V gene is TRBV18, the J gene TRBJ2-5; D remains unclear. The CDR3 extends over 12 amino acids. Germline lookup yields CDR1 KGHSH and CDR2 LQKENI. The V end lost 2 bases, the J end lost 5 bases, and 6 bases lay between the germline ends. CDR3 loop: CASSPKVETQYF. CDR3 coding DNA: TGTGCCAGCTCACCAAAGGTCGAGACCCAGTACTTC.

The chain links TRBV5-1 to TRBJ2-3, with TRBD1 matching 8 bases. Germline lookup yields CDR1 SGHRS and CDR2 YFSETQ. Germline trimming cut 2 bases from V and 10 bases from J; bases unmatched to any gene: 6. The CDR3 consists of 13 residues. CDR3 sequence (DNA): TGCGCCAGCAGCTTTCAGGGGGCACTGGCGCAGTATTTT. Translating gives CASSFQGALAQYF.

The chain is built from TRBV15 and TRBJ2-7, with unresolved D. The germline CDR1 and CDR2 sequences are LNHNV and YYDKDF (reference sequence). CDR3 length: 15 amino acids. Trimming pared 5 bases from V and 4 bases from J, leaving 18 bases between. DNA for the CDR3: TGTGCCACCAGCCCCAACAGTCAGGTTCGATACGAGCAGTACTTC. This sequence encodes CATSPNSQVRYEQYF.

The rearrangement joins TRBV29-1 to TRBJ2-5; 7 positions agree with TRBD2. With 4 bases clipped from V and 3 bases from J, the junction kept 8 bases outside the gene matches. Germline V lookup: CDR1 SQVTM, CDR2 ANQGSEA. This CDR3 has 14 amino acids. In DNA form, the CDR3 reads TGCAGCGTTGGAGGCGGGAGAGGCAAAGAGACCCAGTACTTC. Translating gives CSVGGGRGKETQYF. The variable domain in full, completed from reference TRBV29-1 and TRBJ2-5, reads SAVISQKPSRDICQRGTSLTIQCQVDSQVTMMFWYRQQPGQSLTLIATANQGSEATYESGFVIDKFPISRPNLTFSTLTVSNMSPEDSSIYLCSVGGGRGKETQYFGPGTRLLVL.

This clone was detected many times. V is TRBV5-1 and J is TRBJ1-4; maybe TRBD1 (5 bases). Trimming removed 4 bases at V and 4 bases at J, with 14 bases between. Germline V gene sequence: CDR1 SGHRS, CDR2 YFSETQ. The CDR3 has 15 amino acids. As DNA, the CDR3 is TGCGCCAGCAGCCCCCGGGACGGCCATAATGAAAAACTGTTTTTT. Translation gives CASSPRDGHNEKLFF. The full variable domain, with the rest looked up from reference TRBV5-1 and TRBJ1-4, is KAGVTQTPRYLIKTRGQQVTLSCSPISGHRSVSWYQQTPGQGLQFLFEYFSETQRNKGNFPGRFSGRQFSNSRSEMNVSTLELGDSALYLCASSPRDGHNEKLFFGSGTQLSVL.

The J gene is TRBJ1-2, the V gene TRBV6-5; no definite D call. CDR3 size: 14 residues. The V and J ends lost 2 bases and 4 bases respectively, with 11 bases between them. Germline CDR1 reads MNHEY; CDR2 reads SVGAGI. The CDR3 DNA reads TGTGCCAGCAGTTACGTACCGCAACGCTATGGCTACACCTTC. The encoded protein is CASSYVPQRYGYTF.

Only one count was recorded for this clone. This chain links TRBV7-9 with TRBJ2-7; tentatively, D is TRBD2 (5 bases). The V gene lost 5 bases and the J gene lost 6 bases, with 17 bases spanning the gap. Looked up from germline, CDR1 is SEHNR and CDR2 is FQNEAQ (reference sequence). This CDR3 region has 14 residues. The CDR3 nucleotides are TGTGCCAGCAGCAAAGCACTAGACGAGACCGAGCAGTACTTC. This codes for CASSKALDETEQYF.

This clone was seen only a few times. The CDR3 DNA follows: TGTGCCAGCAGCCAAGAGGGTAACGCTAACTATGGCTACACCTTC. Amino acids: CASSQEGNANYGYTF. The V and J genes are TRBV4-2 and TRBJ1-2; D is uncertain. Trimming pared 0 bases from V and 0 bases from J, leaving 8 bases between. The CDR3 runs to 15 residues. The germline CDR1 and CDR2 sequences are LGHNA and YNFKEQ.

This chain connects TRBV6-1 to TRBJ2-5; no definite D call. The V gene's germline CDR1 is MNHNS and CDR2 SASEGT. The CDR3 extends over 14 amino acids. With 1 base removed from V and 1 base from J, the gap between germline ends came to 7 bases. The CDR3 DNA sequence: TGTGCCAGCAGTGAAGGGGGTTTCCAAGAGACCCAGTACTTC. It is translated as CASSEGGFQETQYF.

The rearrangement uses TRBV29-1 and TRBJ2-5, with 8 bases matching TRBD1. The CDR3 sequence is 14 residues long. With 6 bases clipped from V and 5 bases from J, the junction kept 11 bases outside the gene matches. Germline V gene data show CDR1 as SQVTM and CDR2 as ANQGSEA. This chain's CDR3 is CSVKRGQGGETQYF. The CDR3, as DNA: TGCAGCGTCAAACGCGGACAGGGAGGCGAGACCCAGTACTTC.

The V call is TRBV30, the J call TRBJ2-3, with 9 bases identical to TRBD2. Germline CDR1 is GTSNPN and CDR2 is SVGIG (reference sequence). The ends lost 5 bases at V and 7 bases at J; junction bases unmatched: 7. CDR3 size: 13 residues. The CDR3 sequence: CAWDSGGRNTQYF. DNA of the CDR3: TGTGCCTGGGACAGCGGGGGGAGAAATACGCAGTATTTT.

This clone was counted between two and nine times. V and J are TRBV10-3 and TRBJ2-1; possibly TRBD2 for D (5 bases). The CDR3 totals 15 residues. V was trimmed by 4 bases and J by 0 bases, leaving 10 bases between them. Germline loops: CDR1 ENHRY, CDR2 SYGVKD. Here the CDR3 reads CAISARTGSYNEQFF. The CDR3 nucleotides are TGTGCCATCAGTGCTCGGACTGGCTCCTACAATGAGCAGTTCTTC.